This is a list of T cell receptor beta chains from one sample in a study of human T cells and chemical hapten exposure. Each CDR3 protein is one row after TCRdb ran MiXCR on the RACE reads. The data show tens of thousands of distinct CDR3 sequences, about an eighth seen once. The starting material was whole blood, obtained in connection with sensitization to the hapten diphenylcyclopropenone (DPC). These receptors were obtained from a woman aged 50 to 60 with alopecia areata. Some clones in this sample may be carry-over from other donors' samples. Each CDR3 is given with its conserved first and last residue. A D gene is named only where the DNA matches it firmly. The size of a clone is reported for some rows only, either as once, few or many, or as a class for expanded clones.

V,size,J,D,DNA,CDR3
TRBV6-1,-,TRBJ2-7,-,TGTGCCAGCAGGTTACCGGGACGGCCCTACGAGCAGTACTTC,CASRLPGRPYEQYF
TRBV6-5,-,TRBJ2-5,TRBD1,TGTGCCAGCAGTTACGGACAGGGCCCTGAGACCCAGTACTTC,CASSYGQGPETQYF
TRBV5-4,-,TRBJ2-3,-,TGTGCCAGCAGCTTGGTCTTCACAGATACGCAGTATTTT,CASSLVFTDTQYF
TRBV6-5,few,TRBJ2-2,TRBD1,TGTGCCAGCAGCCGCCGACAGGGTCCCAGCACCGGGGAGCTGTTTTTT,CASSRRQGPSTGELFF
TRBV5-4,few,TRBJ2-3,TRBD2,TGTGCCAGCAGCTCCGCCCGGACTAGCCCGAATACGCAGTATTTT,CASSSARTSPNTQYF
TRBV29-1,many,TRBJ1-4,TRBD1,TGCAGCGCACTACAGGGGACTAATGAAAAACTGTTTTTT,CSALQGTNEKLFF
TRBV20-1,-,TRBJ1-2,TRBD1,TGCAGTGCTAGGGAGGGACAGGGGGACGGCTACACCTTC,CSAREGQGDGYTF
TRBV6-1,-,TRBJ1-2,-,TGTGCCAGCAGTGGACATGAACCATCCGGGACGGAGAACTATGGCTACACCTTC,CASSGHEPSGTENYGYTF
TRBV5-1,once,TRBJ1-1,-,TGCGCCAGCGGGGAAATTGGGAGCCCTGAAGCTTTCTTT,CASGEIGSPEAFF
TRBV29-1,many,TRBJ2-7,-,TGCAGCGTCCAACCGAACGACAGTCCCTACGAGCAGTACTTC,CSVQPNDSPYEQYF
TRBV2,-,TRBJ2-1,TRBD2,TGTGCCAGCAGTGTTAGCGGGAGGCGAGATGAGCAGTTCTTC,CASSVSGRRDEQFF
TRBV7-9,few,TRBJ2-1,TRBD2,TGTGCCAGCAGCCTTAGCGGGGGTGACAATGAGCAGTTCTTC,CASSLSGGDNEQFF
TRBV20-1,once,TRBJ1-2,TRBD1,TGCAGTGCGAAACAGGGGGCATACGGCTACACCTTC,CSAKQGAYGYTF
TRBV15,many,TRBJ2-3,-,TGTGCCACCAGCAGAGATATGGGTGGAGGGGATACGCAGTATTTT,CATSRDMGGGDTQYF
TRBV5-4,few,TRBJ2-7,TRBD1,TGTGCCAGCAGCTCACCGGGACAGCTCTACTACGAGCAGTACTTC,CASSSPGQLYYEQYF
TRBV5-1,few,TRBJ2-7,-,TGCGCCAGCAGCGCCAGGGAACACCGCGAGCAGTACTTC,CASSAREHREQYF
TRBV19,few,TRBJ2-1,-,TGTGCCAGTAGTATCTCCGGGGAAGGTGACAATGAGCAGTTCTTC,CASSISGEGDNEQFF
TRBV3-1,-,TRBJ2-3,-,TGTGCCAGCAGTCGGACCGGGACGTCCACAGATACGCAGTATTTT,CASSRTGTSTDTQYF
TRBV5-1,few,TRBJ2-5,-,TGCGCCAGCAGCCCGGGGGTAGCGGTTCAAGAGACCCAGTACTTC,CASSPGVAVQETQYF
TRBV29-1,many,TRBJ2-1,-,TGCAGCGTCCCCACACTATACAATGAGCAGTTCTTC,CSVPTLYNEQFF
TRBV28,-,TRBJ2-2,-,TGTGCCAGCAGTTTCGTTTGGAGGGGGCCGGGCGGGGAGCTGTTTTTT,CASSFVWRGPGGELFF
TRBV10-3,-,TRBJ2-1,-,TGTGCCATCGTGGGGGAGGAGGGCGATGAGCAGTTCTTC,CAIVGEEGDEQFF
TRBV2,many,TRBJ2-2,TRBD2,TGTGCCAGCAGGGCTAGCGGGAGTAACACCGGGGAGCTGTTTTTT,CASRASGSNTGELFF
TRBV7-3,many,TRBJ2-7,-,TGTGCCAGCAGCTTAGGGCCGGGCAGTATCTACGAGCAGTACTTC,CASSLGPGSIYEQYF
TRBV3-1,many,TRBJ1-1,-,TGTGCCAGCAGCCAAACTAATCGTATGAACACTGAAGCTTTCTTT,CASSQTNRMNTEAFF
TRBV7-6,-,TRBJ2-7,TRBD1,TGTGCCAGCAGCTTTATTACAGGGGTTGACGAGCAGTACTTC,CASSFITGVDEQYF
TRBV29-1,many,TRBJ1-4,TRBD1,TGCAGCGTTGCGGGGACAGGGGGCGGTGAAAAACTGTTTTTT,CSVAGTGGGEKLFF
TRBV5-1,many,TRBJ2-3,-,TGCGCCAGCAGCTTGGGGATGGGGCGAGCTAGCACAGATACGCAGTATTTT,CASSLGMGRASTDTQYF
TRBV30,-,TRBJ1-3,-,TGTGCCTGGAGTTTAACCGGATCTGGAAACACCATATATTTT,CAWSLTGSGNTIYF
TRBV7-3,few,TRBJ2-1,TRBD2,TGTGCCAGCAGCTTGACTAGCGGGCACTACAATGAGCAGTTCTTC,CASSLTSGHYNEQFF
TRBV4-1,many,TRBJ1-3,-,TGCGCCAGCAGCCAAGTGCCTCGGAACTCTGGAAACACCATATATTTT,CASSQVPRNSGNTIYF
TRBV11-2,many,TRBJ2-3,-,TGTGCCAGCAGCCGGCGTCCCCTGAACACAGATACGCAGTATTTT,CASSRRPLNTDTQYF
TRBV19,-,TRBJ2-3,-,TGTGCCAGTAGTATCGGGGGCGGGGATACGCAGTATTTT,CASSIGGGDTQYF
TRBV29-1,-,TRBJ2-4,-,TGCAGCGTTGAATTGTCGCTAGCTGGGGACATTCAGTACTTC,CSVELSLAGDIQYF
TRBV29-1,few,TRBJ2-5,-,TGCAGCGTTCTCGCTGGTTACGGGACCCAGTACTTC,CSVLAGYGTQYF
TRBV30,many,TRBJ1-1,-,TGTGCCTGGAGTAGACAGTTGAACACTGAAGCTTTCTTT,CAWSRQLNTEAFF
TRBV27,many,TRBJ2-2,-,TGTGCCAGCAGTTTATATCCCGGGGAGCTGTTTTTT,CASSLYPGELFF
TRBV28,-,TRBJ2-4,TRBD2,TGTGCCAGCAACCCCGGGCTGGGACTAGCGGGAGGGGGAGGAACCAAAAACATTCAGTACTTC,CASNPGLGLAGGGGTKNIQYF
TRBV7-9,-,TRBJ1-4,TRBD1,TGTGCCAGCGGTCTGGGGACAGACCTACTGTTTTTT,CASGLGTDLLFF
TRBV10-3,many,TRBJ1-2,-,TGTGCCATCTCCTCCCCACACACAGGGAACTATGGCTACACCTTC,CAISSPHTGNYGYTF
TRBV12-3/TRBV12-4,-,TRBJ2-3,-,TGTGCCAGCAGCCAGCGTGGCCGAAGGAGGAGCGGAGATACGCAGTATTTT,CASSQRGRRRSGDTQYF
TRBV20-1,many,TRBJ2-7,-,TGCAGTGCTAGAGAACAGAACAGGGTTGAGCAGTACTTC,CSAREQNRVEQYF
TRBV6-1,few,TRBJ2-7,-,TGTGCCAGCAGTGAAGAAGGCGGACGCTCCTACGAGCAGTACTTC,CASSEEGGRSYEQYF
TRBV24-1,many,TRBJ2-3,-,TGTGCCACCAGTGACGCCTCCGCACATAGTAGTGCAGATACGCAGTATTTT,CATSDASAHSSADTQYF
TRBV29-1,many,TRBJ1-1,-,TGCAGCGGGGGCAAAGAGGGGGACACTGAAGCTTTCTTT,CSGGKEGDTEAFF
TRBV28,-,TRBJ1-6,TRBD1,TGTGCCAGCAGAGCCGGGACAGCCCCTTTCTATAATTCACCCCTCCACTTT,CASRAGTAPFYNSPLHF
TRBV7-9,-,TRBJ2-7,TRBD2,TGTGCCAGCAGCTTAGTGGCGGGAGTCCATACCTACGAGCAGTACTTC,CASSLVAGVHTYEQYF
TRBV6-5,few,TRBJ1-2,TRBD1,TGTGCCAGCAGGACCACAGGACAGGGGCAAGCCTATGGCTACACCTTC,CASRTTGQGQAYGYTF
TRBV30,-,TRBJ2-7,-,TGTGCCTGGAGTACAAGGGCGGTCGAGCAGTACTTC,CAWSTRAVEQYF
TRBV6-5,many,TRBJ2-1,TRBD2,TGTGCCAGCAGTTACTCGTCGGGACTAGCGGGAGTCTACAATGAGCAGTTCTTC,CASSYSSGLAGVYNEQFF